A selection of T cell receptor beta chains follows, all from one sample in a study of blood T cell repertoires in COVID-19. Clones were sequenced by immunoSEQ multiplex PCR, and TCRdb holds only the in-frame ones, with some missing. Of roughly 520,000 clones in the sample, approximately 87% were seen once. Sequences were obtained from PBMCs or T cells enriched from blood (not recorded which). These receptors all stem from a woman in her forties who had recovered from COVID-19. Both conserved end residues are part of each CDR3.

v_gene	j_gene	CDR3aa
TRBV3-1/TRBV3-2	TRBJ2-7	CASSPTRGASYEQYF
TRBV29-1	TRBJ1-1	CSVEMRNTEAFF
TRBV29-1	TRBJ2-4	CSVESGKNIQYF
TRBV7-9	TRBJ2-1	CASSLGAGGPYGNEQFF
TRBV6-2/TRBV6-3	TRBJ2-1	CASSFQGNYNEQFF
TRBV25-1	TRBJ1-6	CASSARQGSYNSPLHF
TRBV6-2/TRBV6-3	TRBJ1-2	CASSKGQGRVYGYTF
TRBV11-2	TRBJ2-2	CASSLDRVTGELFF
TRBV5-1	TRBJ2-5	CASSSGQQETQYF
TRBV2	TRBJ1-1	CASSIRGQGNTEAFF
TRBV3-1/TRBV3-2	TRBJ2-7	CASSQQTKSFVSYEQYF
TRBV9	TRBJ2-1	CASSPPGEYNEQFF
TRBV19	TRBJ2-4	CASSRRGSASGNKNIQYF
TRBV6-4	TRBJ2-3	CASSKGSAGGRDTQYF
TRBV11-3	TRBJ2-1	CASSLDSNEQFF
TRBV5-5	TRBJ1-1	CASSIDSWNTEAFF
TRBV21-1	TRBJ2-1	CTSSPAVSSGSYNEQFF
TRBV4-2	TRBJ1-5	CASSRAGQYSNQPQHF
TRBV7-6	TRBJ1-2	CASSPTGRERSGYTF
TRBV27	TRBJ2-2	CASFPTGLATLRELFF
TRBV15	TRBJ1-3	CATSGEGRNSGNTIYF
TRBV6-2/TRBV6-3	TRBJ1-3	CASSSYFSGEAGNTIYF
TRBV5-8	TRBJ2-7	CASSFWRGHSYEQYF
TRBV7-9	TRBJ1-2	CASSGHHTVNYGYTF
TRBV27	TRBJ1-6	CASTLSGQLNNSPLHF
TRBV18	TRBJ1-1	CASSPRRADGGTEAFF
TRBV5-1	TRBJ1-4	CASMSGTGEEKLFF
TRBV19	TRBJ2-3	CASSTSGSQDTQYF
TRBV14	TRBJ2-3	CASSQDVASGIADTQYF
TRBV19	TRBJ1-6	CASSSYTGGNSPLHF
TRBV7-2	TRBJ2-3	CASSPGALGAGADTQYF
TRBV5-1	TRBJ1-1	CASSLERGGDTEAFF
TRBV6-2/TRBV6-3	TRBJ1-6	CASSRSSYNSPLHF
TRBV4-1	TRBJ1-2	CASSHLSGWYGYTF
TRBV9	TRBJ2-7	CASSATSFSEQYF
TRBV4-3	TRBJ1-6	CASSQGGRGTEYNSPLHF
TRBV9	TRBJ2-3	CASSIERDLFSDTQYF
TRBV2	TRBJ1-2	CASSDRDYGYTF
TRBV6-1	TRBJ2-2	CASSDQPTNTGELFF
TRBV3-1/TRBV3-2	TRBJ2-3	CASSHRPIGTDTQYF
TRBV10-3	TRBJ2-4	CAISESRAENIQYF
TRBV27	TRBJ2-7	CASSFQGTTQQYF
TRBV12-5	TRBJ1-1	CASGGRGDPPEAFF
TRBV5-1	TRBJ2-1	CASSSTYNEQFF
TRBV5-4	TRBJ2-2	CASRIAGVDTGELFF
TRBV2	TRBJ2-3	CAIRGGDLGARSTDTQYF
TRBV27	TRBJ2-7	CASSLSTGDRSAYEQYF
TRBV4-3	TRBJ2-1	CASSQGSGDSYNEQFF
TRBV5-1	TRBJ1-4	CASSSDGGRNEKLFF
TRBV19	TRBJ1-5	CASSMMGQRYQPQHF
TRBV7-2	TRBJ1-3	CASSSQGYGNTIYF
TRBV18	TRBJ1-1	CASYQGRETEAFF
TRBV5-6	TRBJ1-1	CASSLVRESTEAFF
TRBV14	TRBJ2-1	CASSQRLVMIF
TRBV9	TRBJ1-1	CASSSGTGGRSTEAFF
TRBV29-1	TRBJ1-1	CSAGRNTEAFF
TRBV30	TRBJ1-5	CAWSRTGSSNQPQHF
TRBV5-1	TRBJ2-1	CASSLVSHSNEQFF
TRBV7-9	TRBJ1-6	CATGIYNSPLHF
TRBV4-2	TRBJ2-2	CASSQEIDAQGYTGELFF